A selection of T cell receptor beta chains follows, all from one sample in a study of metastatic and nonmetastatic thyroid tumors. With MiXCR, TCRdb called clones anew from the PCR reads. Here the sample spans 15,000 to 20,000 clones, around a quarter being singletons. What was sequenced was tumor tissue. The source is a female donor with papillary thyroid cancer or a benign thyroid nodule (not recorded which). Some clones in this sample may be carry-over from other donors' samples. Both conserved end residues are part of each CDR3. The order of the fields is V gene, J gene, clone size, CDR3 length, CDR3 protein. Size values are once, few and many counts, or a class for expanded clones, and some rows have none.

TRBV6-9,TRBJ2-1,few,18,CASSYRGGAGSSYNEQFF
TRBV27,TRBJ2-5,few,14,CASSSTTLGETQYF
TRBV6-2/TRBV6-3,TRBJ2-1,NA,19,CASRPEVGLAGGNYNEQFF
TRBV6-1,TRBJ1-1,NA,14,CASSDIPGVSEAFF
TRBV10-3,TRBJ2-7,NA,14,CAISSGRAAYEQYF
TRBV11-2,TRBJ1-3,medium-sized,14,CASSLFAGGNTIYF
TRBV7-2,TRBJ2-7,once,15,CASSFISGQGYEQYF
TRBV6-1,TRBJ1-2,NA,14,CASSLRDPASGYTF
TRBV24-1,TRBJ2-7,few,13,CATSDPAEYEQYF
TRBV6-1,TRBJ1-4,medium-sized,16,CASRPPTGGNNEKLFF
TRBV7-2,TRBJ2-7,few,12,CASSPTAYEQYF
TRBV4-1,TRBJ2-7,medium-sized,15,CASSQWTSGDREQYF
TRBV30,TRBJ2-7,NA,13,CASEGVNSYEQYF
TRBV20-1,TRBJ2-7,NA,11,CSAQKQGRSYF
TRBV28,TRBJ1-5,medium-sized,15,CASSFRGGSNQPQHF
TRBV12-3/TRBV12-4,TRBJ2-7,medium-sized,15,CASSRTSGRASEQYF
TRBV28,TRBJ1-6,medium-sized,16,CASRPGQLDYNSPLHF
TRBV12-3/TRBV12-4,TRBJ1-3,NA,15,CASTPQGYSGNTIYF
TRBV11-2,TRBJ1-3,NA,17,CASSLRDRGREGNTIYF
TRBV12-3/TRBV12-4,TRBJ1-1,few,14,CASSLLGGATEAFF
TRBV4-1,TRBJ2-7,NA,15,CASSPGGGGSYEQYF
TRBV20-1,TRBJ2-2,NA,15,CSARELGGPPGELFF
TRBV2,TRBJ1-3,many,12,CASSELGNTIYF
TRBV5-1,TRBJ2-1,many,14,CASSLKGNYDEQFF